What follows are 20 T cell receptor beta chains derived from one specimen sequenced in a study of cytomegalovirus exposure and HLA in healthy donors. This PCR relied on a set of 60 Vbeta primers and 13 Jbeta primers. The data were produced by immunoSEQ multiplex PCR, yet TCRdb's version contains in-frame clones alone and is incomplete. The table counts about 120,000 clones; about 6.8% lies in the top ten. Sequencing input: PBMCs. The receptors were gathered from a man aged 35-49 years in good health and CMV-seropositive.

CDR3 coding DNA: TGTGCCAGCAGCCTGCGGGACAGCGATCAAGAGACCCAGTACTTC. It encodes CASSLRDSDQETQYF. The rearrangement joins TRBV14 to TRBJ2-5; TRBD1 might be the D (7 bases). V was trimmed by 4 bases and J by 2 bases, leaving 14 bases between them. CDR1 and CDR2 from the germline V gene are SGHDN and FVKESK. The CDR3 extends over 15 amino acids.

This chain joins TRBV9 and TRBJ2-3, with D uncertain. The germline V gene has CDR1 SGDLS and CDR2 YYNGEE. Deletions cut 0 bases from V and 6 bases from J, with 8 bases between. The CDR3 consists of 13 residues. CDR3 bases: TGTGCCAGCAGCGTAGTCTTCGGTGATACGCAGTATTTT. Amino acids: CASSVVFGDTQYF.

The chain links TRBV6-1 to TRBJ1-2; D might be TRBD1 (6 bases). V was pared by 4 bases and J by 0 bases, with 6 bases between. CDR3 length: 13 residues. Germline V gene sequence: CDR1 MNHNS, CDR2 SASEGT. The DNA of the CDR3 is TGTGCCAGCAGTGGACAGGCTAACTATGGCTACACCTTC. Protein product: CASSGQANYGYTF.

The V call is TRBV7-3, the J call TRBJ2-3; D remains ambiguous. CDR3 length equals 13 residues. V was pared by 4 bases and J by 4 bases, with 9 bases between. The germline gives CDR1 SGHTA, CDR2 FQGTGA. CDR3 in amino acids: CASSSGVSDTQYF. The CDR3 DNA reads TGTGCCAGCAGCTCCGGAGTCTCAGATACGCAGTATTTT.

This rearrangement joins TRBV6-1 to TRBJ1-1; D gene unclear. The CDR3 consists of 13 residues. The V and J ends lost 8 bases and 2 bases respectively, with 12 bases between them. Germline assignment: CDR1 MNHNS and CDR2 SASEGT. The CDR3 sequence is CASGPEVNTEAFF. As DNA, the CDR3 is TGTGCCAGCGGTCCAGAAGTAAACACTGAAGCTTTCTTT.

The chain recombines TRBV6-6 with TRBJ2-7; TRBD1 agrees at 9 bases. The CDR3 runs to 16 residues. Germline V lookup: CDR1 MNHNY, CDR2 SVGAGI (reference sequence). The V segment lost 6 bases and the J segment 0 bases; nucleotides outside the gene matches: 9. CDR3 coding DNA: TGTGCCAGCAGCCTGTCTCCGGGACAGGGCTCCTACGAGCAGTACTTC. Translation gives CASSLSPGQGSYEQYF.

The chain is built from TRBV11-3 and TRBJ1-4, with D perhaps matching TRBD1 (6 bases). Germline V gene lookup returns CDR1 SGHNT and CDR2 YENEEA. The V end was cut by 5 bases, the J end by 4 bases, with 14 bases between. The CDR3 has 15 amino acids. DNA for the CDR3: TGTGCCAGCAGCGGAGGGGGGGCTGGTAATGAAAAACTGTTTTTT. It yields the protein CASSGGGAGNEKLFF.

The chain employs TRBV4-2 and TRBJ1-1; D might be TRBD1 (5 bases). V was cut by 4 bases and J by 5 bases, with 14 bases left in between. The CDR3 is made up of 14 amino acids. Germline values: CDR1 LGHNA, CDR2 YNFKEQ. CDR3 nucleotide sequence: TGTGCCAGCAGCCCCCGGGAGGGACGGACTGAAGCTTTCTTT. The encoded protein is CASSPREGRTEAFF.

This chain links TRBV4-3 with TRBJ2-5; perhaps TRBD2 as D (6 bases). TRBJ2-7 explains the end of the DNA better; the J call may be wrong. The CDR3 sequence is 14 residues long. Per germline, CDR1 LGHNA and CDR2 YSLEER. The CDR3 loop is CASSLRDSSYEQYF. The CDR3 DNA sequence: TGCGCCAGCAGCCTAAGGGACTCCTCCTACGAGCAGTACTTC.

This chain uses TRBV14 with TRBJ2-7; TRBD2 aligns across 10 bases. This CDR3 has 15 amino acids. Germline assignment: CDR1 SGHDN and CDR2 FVKESK. After removal of 1 base from V and 3 bases from J, the junction contained 3 bases not matched to a gene. This CDR3 is CASSQGGLANYEQYF. The CDR3 nucleotides read TGTGCCAGCAGCCAAGGGGGACTAGCGAACTACGAGCAGTACTTC.

The chain is built from TRBV5-4 and TRBJ2-7; 9 bases are shared with TRBD2. The CDR3 runs to 16 residues. V lost 4 bases, J lost 0 bases, and 8 bases stayed unmatched. CDR1 is SGHNT, CDR2 YYREEE, per germline (reference sequence). CDR3 amino acids: CASSGIAGVDSYEQYF. For the CDR3, the DNA is TGTGCCAGCAGCGGCATAGCGGGAGTAGACTCCTACGAGCAGTACTTC.

The rearrangement links TRBV19 to TRBJ1-5; D uncertain. CDR3 length: 13 residues. V lost 9 bases and J 4 bases, leaving 13 bases between the germline ends. CDR1 is LNHDA and CDR2 is SQIVND in the germline V gene (reference sequence). CDR3 sequence reads: CASEGGNNQPQHF. In DNA, the CDR3 is TGTGCCAGCGAAGGCGGAAATAATCAGCCCCAGCATTTT. The whole variable domain, filled in from reference TRBV19 and TRBJ1-5, reads DGGITQSPKYLFRKEGQNVTLSCEQNLNHDAMYWYRQDPGQGLRLIYYSQIVNDFQKGDIAEGYSVSREKKESFPLTVTSAQKNPTAFYLCASEGGNNQPQHFGDGTRLSIL.

Points on this clone: A junction end diverges from the germline sequence, so it may reflect a read error. The V call is TRBV5-6, the J call TRBJ2-6; a weak D match, TRBD1 (5 bases). CDR1 and CDR2 (germline): SGHDT, YYEEEE. The CDR3 contains 18 residues. The CDR3 sequence is CASSLQHRFYSGANVLPF. CDR3 nucleotide sequence: TGTGCCAGCAGCTTGCAGCACAGGTTTTACTCTGGGGCCAACGTCCTGCCTTTC.

The chain has TRBV6-5 and TRBJ1-1; 7 bases line up with TRBD1. This CDR3 contains 13 residues. Germline assignment: CDR1 MNHEY and CDR2 SVGAGI. V trimming: 5 bases; J trimming: 5 bases; junction bases outside the gene matches: 5. The CDR3 DNA sequence: TGTGCCAGCAGTCGACAGGGAAGGACTGAAGCTTTCTTT. As protein: CASSRQGRTEAFF.

DNA of the CDR3: TGTGCCAGCAGCTTCGAAGGACAGGGCGGGGATGAGCAGTTCTTC. Translation gives CASSFEGQGGDEQFF. The genes are TRBV11-3 and TRBJ2-1, with 8 bases lining up with TRBD1. V was pared by 3 bases and J by 8 bases, with 9 bases of the junction left unmatched. This CDR3 region has 15 residues. CDR1 is SGHNT, CDR2 YENEEA, per germline.

This chain connects TRBV19 to TRBJ2-3, with a tentative D call TRBD2 (5 bases). The CDR3 runs 15 residues. Trimming left V 3 bases short and J 1 base short, with 11 bases between. The germline V gene encodes CDR1 LNHDA and CDR2 SQIVND (reference sequence). Here the CDR3 reads CASSIFSGRTDTQYF. As DNA, the CDR3 is TGTGCCAGTAGTATCTTCAGCGGCCGCACAGATACGCAGTATTTT.

Details on this clone: The same CDR3 can be traced to other DNA sequences in this sample. The J gene is TRBJ1-1, the V gene TRBV18; 7 positions match TRBD1. The CDR3 is made up of 13 amino acids. Germline values: CDR1 KGHSH, CDR2 LQKENI. Trimming took 5 bases from V and 1 from J; bases not matched to a gene: 1. CDR3 amino acids: CASSRQGNTEAFF. For the CDR3, the DNA is TGTGCCAGCTCAAGACAGGGGAACACTGAAGCTTTCTTT.

The chain employs TRBV18 and TRBJ1-2; no definite D call. Germline loops: CDR1 KGHSH, CDR2 LQKENI. V dropped 0 bases and J dropped 8 bases, with 13 bases sitting between them. This CDR3 comprises 14 residues. The CDR3 nucleotides are TGTGCCAGCTCACCACCCTCGGAGGGTACCGGCTACACCTTC. Encoded protein: CASSPPSEGTGYTF.

V is TRBV14 and J is TRBJ1-1, with a tentative D call TRBD1 (6 bases). CDR1 is SGHDN and CDR2 is FVKESK in the germline V gene. This CDR3 spans 13 amino acids. Trimming took off 0 bases at V and 5 bases at J, with 7 bases between the two ends. The CDR3 DNA reads as TGTGCCAGCAGCCAAGACAGGGGAACTGAAGCTTTCTTT. Its translation is CASSQDRGTEAFF.

The chain recombines TRBV30 with TRBJ1-5; TRBD1 might be the D (6 bases). The ends were cut back, 0 bases at V and 5 bases at J, with 8 bases in the middle. CDR1 is GTSNPN, CDR2 SVGIG, per germline (reference sequence). This CDR3 contains 13 residues. CDR3 sequence (DNA): TGTGCCTGGAGTGTATCAGGGGATCAGCCCCAGCATTTT. As protein: CAWSVSGDQPQHF.